Presented here are 2 T cell receptor beta chains from one specimen sequenced in a study of T cell responses to AZD1222 COVID-19 vaccine. Sequencing used immunoSEQ multiplex PCR; TCRdb keeps in-frame clones, though not all of them. The profile covers about 120,000 clones, with approximately 84% appearing a single time and 6% to 8% taken by the ten largest. The specimen comprised peripheral blood, sampled on day 0 of AZD1222 vaccination. The receptors were gathered from an adult in good health.

This clone was counted only a few times. The chain uses TRBV5-5 and TRBJ1-1; D gene uncertain. Germline loops: CDR1 SGHKS, CDR2 YYEKEE (reference sequence). This CDR3 is 14 amino acids long. Trimming cost V 1 base and J 0 bases, with 7 bases left between them. CDR3 residues: CASSLTRMNTEAFF. The CDR3 region has the DNA TGTGCCAGCAGCTTGACGCGAATGAACACTGAAGCTTTCTTT.

A few counts support this clone. CDR3 in DNA: TGTGCCAGCACACCAAGCGCCGCCTACGAGCAGTACTTC. Amino acids: CASTPSAAYEQYF. The chain combines TRBV28 with TRBJ2-7; no reliable D call. This CDR3 contains 13 residues. In germline, CDR1 is MDHEN, CDR2 SYDVKM. V was clipped by 7 bases and J by 2 bases, with 12 bases between them.